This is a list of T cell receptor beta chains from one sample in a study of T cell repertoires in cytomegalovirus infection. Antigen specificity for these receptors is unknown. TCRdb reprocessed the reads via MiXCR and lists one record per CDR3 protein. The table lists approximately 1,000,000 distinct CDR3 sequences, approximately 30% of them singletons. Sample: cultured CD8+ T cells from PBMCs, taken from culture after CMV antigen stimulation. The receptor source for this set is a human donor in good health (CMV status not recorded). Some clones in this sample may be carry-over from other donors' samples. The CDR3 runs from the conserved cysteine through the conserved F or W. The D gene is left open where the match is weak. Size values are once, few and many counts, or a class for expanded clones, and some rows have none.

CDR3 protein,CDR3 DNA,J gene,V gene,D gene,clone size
CASSYMGSSPLHF,TGTGCCAGCAGTTACATGGGGAGTTCACCCCTCCACTTT,TRBJ1-6,TRBV6-6,.,once
CASGAGTGLFEQYF,TGTGCCAGTGGTGCCGGGACAGGGCTGTTCGAGCAGTACTTC,TRBJ2-7,TRBV27,TRBD1,.
CASSQTAGGETQYF,TGCGCCAGCAGCCAAACAGCGGGGGGGGAGACCCAGTACTTC,TRBJ2-5,TRBV4-1,TRBD2,.
CASSQEPPSPADTQYF,TGCGCCAGCAGCCAAGAGCCCCCCTCCCCGGCAGATACGCAGTATTTT,TRBJ2-3,TRBV4-1,.,few
CASSSAQRRQETQYF,TGTGCCAGCAGCTCCGCGCAAAGGCGACAAGAGACCCAGTACTTC,TRBJ2-5,TRBV14,.,few
CVSSLQGALTDTQYF,TGTGTCAGCAGCTTACAGGGGGCTCTCACAGATACGCAGTATTTT,TRBJ2-3,TRBV7-3,TRBD1,.
CASSQGGGDDTEAFF,TGCGCCAGCAGCCAGGGAGGGGGCGACGACACTGAAGCTTTCTTT,TRBJ1-1,TRBV4-3,TRBD1,few
CASSQDPAAYNEQFF,TGTGCCAGCAGCCAAGACCCGGCGGCTTACAATGAGCAGTTCTTC,TRBJ2-1,TRBV3-1,.,.
CASSLVGWRGTSGANVLTF,TGTGCCAGCAGCTTAGTAGGCTGGCGGGGTACCTCTGGGGCCAACGTCCTGACTTTC,TRBJ2-6,TRBV11-2,.,.
CASSDTGYYHEQYF,TGCGCCAGCAGCGACACAGGGTATTACCACGAGCAGTACTTC,TRBJ2-7,TRBV4-1,.,few
CASSLGWRISYNEQFF,TGTGCCAGCAGTCTGGGATGGCGAATCTCCTACAATGAGCAGTTCTTC,TRBJ2-1,TRBV12-3/TRBV12-4,.,few
CASSFPGDRVGNQPQDF,TGTGCCAGTAGTTTCCCCGGGGACAGGGTGGGCAATCAGCCCCAGGATTTT,TRBJ1-5,TRBV19,TRBD1,.
CASSSPIDGESQETQYF,TGTGCCAGCAGCTCACCGATCGATGGGGAGTCCCAAGAGACCCAGTACTTC,TRBJ2-5,TRBV7-9,.,.
CASRTGVHQPQHF,TGTGCCAGCAGGACTGGAGTTCATCAGCCCCAGCATTTT,TRBJ1-5,TRBV6-2/TRBV6-3,.,few
CASSSPLSTDNYEQYF,TGTGCCAGCAGCTCCCCCTTATCTACAGATAACTACGAGCAGTACTTC,TRBJ2-7,TRBV7-8,.,.
CSANDGEYNEQFF,TGCAGTGCCAACGACGGGGAGTACAATGAGCAGTTCTTC,TRBJ2-1,TRBV20-1,.,few
CASNRVVAGELFF,TGTGCCAGCAACAGGGTGGTGGCCGGGGAGCTGTTTTTT,TRBJ2-2,TRBV6-6,.,.
CASAEGISTGTEAFF,TGCGCCAGCGCCGAAGGAATTTCCACGGGGACTGAAGCTTTCTTT,TRBJ1-1,TRBV4-1,.,few
CASSGQGAGEQYF,TGTGCCAGCAGTGGACAGGGGGCGGGTGAGCAGTACTTC,TRBJ2-7,TRBV25-1,TRBD1,many
CASSERGTSGGTTDTQYF,TGTGCCAGCAGTGAAAGGGGGACTAGCGGGGGAACTACAGATACGCAGTATTTT,TRBJ2-3,TRBV6-1,TRBD2,.
CASSLRANSYNEQFF,TGTGCCAGCAGCCTCCGGGCCAATTCCTACAATGAGCAGTTCTTC,TRBJ2-1,TRBV7-9,.,few
CASSQDPHLFNYGYTF,TGCGCCAGCAGCCAAGATCCCCACTTATTTAACTATGGCTACACCTTC,TRBJ1-2,TRBV4-1,.,.
CASSHYGTGESGELFF,TGTGCCAGCAGCCACTATGGGACAGGGGAAAGCGGGGAGCTGTTTTTT,TRBJ2-2,TRBV4-1,TRBD1,.
CASSPGPGSSTSNQPQHF,TGTGCCAGCAGCCCAGGCCCAGGGAGCTCTACTAGCAATCAGCCCCAGCATTTT,TRBJ1-5,TRBV7-9,.,few
CASKDRRSPPNSPLHF,TGTGCCAGCAAAGATCGGAGGTCCCCACCTAATTCACCCCTCCACTTT,TRBJ1-6,TRBV7-9,.,.
CASSLGTGGGRSNQPQYF,TGTGCCAGCAGCTTGGGGACAGGGGGAGGACGGAGCAATCAGCCCCAGTATTTT,TRBJ2-3,TRBV7-8,TRBD1,.
CASSQGGFGEQYF,TGCGCCAGCAGCCAAGGCGGCTTCGGGGAGCAGTACTTC,TRBJ2-7,TRBV4-1,.,.
CASSIDRALGNQPQHF,TGTGCCAGTAGTATCGACAGGGCGCTAGGTAATCAGCCCCAGCATTTT,TRBJ1-5,TRBV19,TRBD1,.
CATHQAFNEKLFF,TGTGCCACCCACCAGGCCTTTAATGAAAAACTGTTTTTT,TRBJ1-4,TRBV7-2,.,many
CASSTPRGIQETQYF,TGTGCCAGCAGTACCCCGCGGGGGATACAAGAGACCCAGTACTTC,TRBJ2-5,TRBV12-3/TRBV12-4,TRBD2,few
CASSLWGPTEAFF,TGTGCCAGCAGTTTATGGGGACCCACTGAAGCTTTCTTT,TRBJ1-1,TRBV12-3/TRBV12-4,.,.
CASSVLGNTGELFF,TGTGCCAGCAGCGTGTTGGGAAACACCGGGGAGCTGTTTTTT,TRBJ2-2,TRBV7-2,.,.
CASSLTPGRLPIDGYTF,TGTGCCAGCAGCTTAACTCCCGGGCGGCTACCTATTGATGGCTACACCTTC,TRBJ1-2,TRBV7-6,.,few
CASSGGYRDAYNEQFF,TGTGCCAGCAGTGGCGGATACAGGGACGCCTACAATGAGCAGTTCTTC,TRBJ2-1,TRBV28,.,.
CVSRGLGRETQYF,TGTGTCAGCAGGGGATTGGGTAGAGAGACCCAGTACTTC,TRBJ2-5,TRBV12-3/TRBV12-4,.,once
CASSRRRGAPDNEQFF,TGTGCCAGCAGCCGAAGAAGGGGGGCCCCGGATAATGAGCAGTTCTTC,TRBJ2-1,TRBV14,.,few